This TCR beta chain appears in the sequencing data of a study of blood T cell repertoires in COVID-19. This clone was seen only once. Trimming removed 5 bases from V and 7 bases from J; junction bases left unmatched: 7. This CDR3 has 14 amino acids. The V gene's germline CDR1 is SGHAT and CDR2 FQNNGV. Method: immunoSEQ multiplex PCR; TCRdb's copy keeps in-frame clones and lacks some. Here the sample spans 490,000 or so clones, about nine tenths being singletons. Cohort 3 donors counted as recovered after two negative PCRs, clearance, or resolved symptoms. J is TRBJ2-3 and V is TRBV11-2; 9 bases align to TRBD2. The TCR was taken from a woman aged 55-69 years who had recovered from COVID-19. Sequenced sample: PBMCs or T cells enriched from blood (not recorded which). CDR3 residues: CASSQGLASNTQYF. DNA of the CDR3: TGTGCCAGCAGCCAGGGACTAGCTTCGAATACGCAGTATTTT.